The source of this TCR beta chain is a study of shared clonotypes between healthy human individuals. Germline V CDR1 and CDR2: SEHNR, FQNEAQ (reference sequence). Unmatched junction bases numbered 10, after V lost 1 base and J lost 2 bases. There are 18 residues in the CDR3. Clones were sequenced by immunoSEQ multiplex PCR, and TCRdb holds only the in-frame ones, with some missing. The sample includes about half a million clones, 81% of them seen just once. The receptor comes from a woman between 35 and 50 years old in good health. Some clones in this sample may be carry-over from other donors' samples. The J gene is TRBJ1-1, the V gene TRBV7-9; 10 bases agree with TRBD1. The sequenced sample consisted of PBMCs. The CDR3 spells CASSLVAGTGDPNTEAFF. DNA of the CDR3: TGTGCCAGCAGCTTAGTGGCCGGGACAGGGGACCCCAACACTGAAGCTTTCTTT.